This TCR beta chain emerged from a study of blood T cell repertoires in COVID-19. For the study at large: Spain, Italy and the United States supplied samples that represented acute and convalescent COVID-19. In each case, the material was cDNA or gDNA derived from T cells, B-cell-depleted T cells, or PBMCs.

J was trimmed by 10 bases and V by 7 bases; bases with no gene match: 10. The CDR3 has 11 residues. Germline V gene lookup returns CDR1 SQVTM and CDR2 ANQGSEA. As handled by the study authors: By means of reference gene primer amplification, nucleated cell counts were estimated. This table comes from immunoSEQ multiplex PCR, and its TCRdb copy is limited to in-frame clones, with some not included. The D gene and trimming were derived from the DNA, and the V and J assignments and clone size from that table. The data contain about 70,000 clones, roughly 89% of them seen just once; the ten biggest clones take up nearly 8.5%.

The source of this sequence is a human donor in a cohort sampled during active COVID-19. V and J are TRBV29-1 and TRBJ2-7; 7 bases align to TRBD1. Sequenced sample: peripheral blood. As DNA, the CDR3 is TGCAGCGGTGATCACAGGGGTCAACAGTACTTC. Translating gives CSGDHRGQQYF.